These T cell receptor beta chains were read from a single sample in a study of cytomegalovirus exposure and HLA in healthy donors. Generated by immunoSEQ multiplex PCR, the TCRdb table keeps only in-frame clones and is missing some. The repertoire includes about 98,000 clones, roughly 77% of them detected once, and 1.4% to 1.5% sits in the top ten. Sequencing was done on a sample of PBMCs. These receptors were obtained from a man aged 40-50 years in good health and CMV-seronegative. The conserved cysteine and the conserved F or W are not part of the CDR3 here. For some rows the clone size is stated as once, few or many, or as a class when expanded; others skip it.

TRBV2	once	TRBJ2-2	ASRTSGGPSNTGELF
TRBV19	few	TRBJ1-2	ASSIFGRNNYGYT
TRBV11-2	-	TRBJ1-2	ASSFDRESGYT
TRBV6-1	-	TRBJ1-2	ASSEDKSQGWGYT
TRBV6-5	-	TRBJ1-1	ASSYRGQGTEAF
TRBV10-3	-	TRBJ2-5	ATKKGGAQETQY
TRBV15	few	TRBJ1-5	ATSNVGGTGVFDQPQH
TRBV9	-	TRBJ1-3	ASSRDSSFYSGNTIY
TRBV5-1	-	TRBJ1-3	ASATGTSGNTIY
TRBV15	once	TRBJ2-2	ATSTGDSTGELF
TRBV10-3	once	TRBJ1-2	AIHTGLNGYT
TRBV4-2	-	TRBJ2-1	ASSQDWGGNEQF
TRBV19	-	TRBJ2-2	ASSATGSGELF
TRBV5-5	-	TRBJ1-5	ASSLAPEGAQH
TRBV5-6	-	TRBJ1-6	ASSSGGLGNSPLH
TRBV7-2	-	TRBJ2-1	ASSFRTSSKNNEQF
TRBV10-3	once	-	AIGTNPYEQY
TRBV28	-	TRBJ1-3	ASSLLLGGRGGNTIY
TRBV4-3	-	TRBJ2-7	ASSRGQGRYEQY
TRBV30	-	TRBJ2-6	AWGRSSGANVLT
TRBV6-5	few	TRBJ1-1	ASSYDVGANTEAF
TRBV7-2	-	TRBJ1-4	ASSPVGGVGEKLF
TRBV28	-	TRBJ1-1	ASSLTPTEAF
TRBV2	-	TRBJ1-2	ASSEGQGAGYT
TRBV2	-	TRBJ1-5	ASSEGTVSNQPQH
TRBV4-3	-	TRBJ1-6	ASSPGNSPLH
TRBV5-6	-	TRBJ2-7	ASSNTTGGVSYEQY
TRBV27	-	TRBJ1-2	ASSFGTGYGYT
TRBV18	-	TRBJ2-7	ASSPAGHEQY
TRBV6-4	-	TRBJ1-6	ASSDSGGSSPLH
TRBV7-3	-	TRBJ2-5	ASSLIAGGSIETQY
TRBV18	-	TRBJ1-6	ASSPPQGNNSPLH
TRBV6-5	-	TRBJ2-2	ASSYYSGDGELF
TRBV6-1	-	TRBJ1-2	ASSERQGVDGYT
TRBV7-9	-	TRBJ1-2	ASSFDRFSSYT
TRBV7-6	-	TRBJ2-7	ASSPRDRPGEQY
TRBV7-9	-	TRBJ2-7	ASSFGDSYEQY
TRBV5-1	-	TRBJ2-3	ASSRGGNTDTQY
TRBV7-3	-	TRBJ2-5	ASSLSGGFGETQY
TRBV10-3	-	TRBJ2-3	AIRSEDRGRGRTDTQY
TRBV6-6	few	TRBJ1-5	ASKREAQPQH
TRBV5-1	once	TRBJ2-3	ASSLPGGGVTDTQY
TRBV27	-	TRBJ1-6	ASSFRGNSPLH
TRBV29-1	-	TRBJ2-7	SVEVLNSFSYEQY
TRBV23-1	-	TRBJ2-2	ASTHGRGINTGELF
TRBV5-1	-	TRBJ2-1	ASSPQGRYGSNEQF
TRBV18	-	TRBJ2-4	ASSQTTTLIAKNIQY